The following is a TCR beta chain sequence with its context. Its antigen is currently unknown. This sample is drawn from a study of OX40 agonist ivuxolimab in advanced cancers. Findings and caveats of the study: Dosing at 0.1 to 3.0 mg/kg was accompanied by clonal expansion of CD4+ and CD8+ blood T cells by week 6. Partial responders at 0.1-3.0 mg/kg showed near-lowest clonal expansion.

With autoimmune disease history or systemic immunosuppression, patients were excluded. Trimming cost V 0 bases and J 1 base, with 4 bases left between them. CDR1 is GTSNPN and CDR2 is SVGIG in the germline V gene (reference sequence). This CDR3 has 13 residues. The method was immunoSEQ multiplex PCR; TCRdb's version includes in-frame clones alone and lacks a portion of them. The sample has about 73,000 clones; 75% to 95% are singletons. The chain carries TRBV30 and TRBJ1-5; D is unclear. The receptor was derived from an adult with an advanced solid tumor such as melanoma, head and neck, liver or kidney cancer. The source was CD4+ or CD8+ T cells sorted from blood, collected in a trial of the OX40 agonist ivuxolimab. The CDR3 here is CAWSVTSNQPQHF. Here the CDR3 DNA reads TGTGCCTGGAGTGTAACCAGCAATCAGCCCCAGCATTTT.